This TCR beta chain was identified in a study of neoadjuvant anti-PD-1 for oral cavity cancer. As for the study in general: Patients without progression got a fourth dose around day 43.

Time point specified: after neoadjuvant nivolumab, at surgical resection. Profiled with immunoSEQ multiplex PCR; TCRdb holds only in-frame clones, not every one. Seen here are more than 13,000 clones, 70% to 85% observed once, and the top ten hold 2% to 2.5%. Germline CDR1 MNHEY, CDR2 SMNVEV (reference sequence). The V and J ends lost 5 bases and 4 bases, in that order; junction bases with no gene match: 5. This CDR3 has 15 residues. The chain combines TRBV27 with TRBJ2-1; 10 nucleotides agree with TRBD1. The sequencing used PBMCs, collected after nivolumab (anti-PD-1) treatment. The receptor was isolated from a person aged 40 to 85 with oral cavity squamous cell carcinoma. The CDR3 loop is CASSKTGGDYNEQFF. The CDR3 nucleotides are TGTGCCAGCAGTAAGACAGGGGGCGATTACAATGAGCAGTTCTTC.